This T cell receptor beta chain came from a study of cytomegalovirus exposure and HLA in healthy donors. With V trimmed by 1 base and J by 5 bases, 11 bases remained unmatched. The CDR3 has 17 residues. Germline CDR1 and CDR2: LNHNV and YYDKDF (reference sequence). As to this clone: The antigen remains unidentified.

Study-wide findings and caveats: Association of a missense DCLRE1C variant with TCR beta V- and J-gene trimming was reported in a later analysis.

The PCR had 60 Vbeta and 13 Jbeta primers. Measured with immunoSEQ multiplex PCR; TCRdb has only the in-frame clones, and not every one. Of around 150,000 clones listed, approximately 80% were seen once; the top ten hold 2% to 2.5%. Sample: PBMCs. The clonotype was recovered from a man between 25 and 39 years old in good health and CMV-seronegative. V usage is TRBV15 and J usage is TRBJ1-5; 7 nucleotides agree with TRBD1. The CDR3 DNA reads TGTGCCACCAGCAGAGGACAGGGACGGTATCTCTATCAGCCCCAGCATTTT. This sequence encodes CATSRGQGRYLYQPQHF.